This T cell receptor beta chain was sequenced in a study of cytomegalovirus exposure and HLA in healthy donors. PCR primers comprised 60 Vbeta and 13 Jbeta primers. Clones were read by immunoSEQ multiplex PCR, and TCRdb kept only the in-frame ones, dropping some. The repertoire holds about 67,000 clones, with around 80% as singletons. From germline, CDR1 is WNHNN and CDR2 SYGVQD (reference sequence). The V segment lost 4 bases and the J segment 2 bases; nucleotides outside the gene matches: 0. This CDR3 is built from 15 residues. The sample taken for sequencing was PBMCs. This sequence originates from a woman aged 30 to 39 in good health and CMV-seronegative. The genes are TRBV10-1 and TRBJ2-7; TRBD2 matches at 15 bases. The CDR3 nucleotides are TGCGCCAGCAGTGGGACTAGCGGGGGGGCCTACGAGCAGTACTTC. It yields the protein CASSGTSGGAYEQYF.